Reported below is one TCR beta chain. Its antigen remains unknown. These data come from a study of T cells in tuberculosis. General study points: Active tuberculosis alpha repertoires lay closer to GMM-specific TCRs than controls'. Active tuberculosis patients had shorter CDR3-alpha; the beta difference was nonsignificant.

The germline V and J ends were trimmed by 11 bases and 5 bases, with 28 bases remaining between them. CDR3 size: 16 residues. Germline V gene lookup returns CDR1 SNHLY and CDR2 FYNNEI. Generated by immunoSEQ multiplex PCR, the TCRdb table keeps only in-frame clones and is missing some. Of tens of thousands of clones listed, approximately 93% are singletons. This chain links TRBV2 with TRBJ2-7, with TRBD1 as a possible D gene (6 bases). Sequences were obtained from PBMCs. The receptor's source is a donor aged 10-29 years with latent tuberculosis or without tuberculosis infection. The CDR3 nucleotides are TGTGCCTCCGGAAGGGGTACGGGACAATCCGTCCACGAGCAGTACTTC. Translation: CASGRGTGQSVHEQYF.